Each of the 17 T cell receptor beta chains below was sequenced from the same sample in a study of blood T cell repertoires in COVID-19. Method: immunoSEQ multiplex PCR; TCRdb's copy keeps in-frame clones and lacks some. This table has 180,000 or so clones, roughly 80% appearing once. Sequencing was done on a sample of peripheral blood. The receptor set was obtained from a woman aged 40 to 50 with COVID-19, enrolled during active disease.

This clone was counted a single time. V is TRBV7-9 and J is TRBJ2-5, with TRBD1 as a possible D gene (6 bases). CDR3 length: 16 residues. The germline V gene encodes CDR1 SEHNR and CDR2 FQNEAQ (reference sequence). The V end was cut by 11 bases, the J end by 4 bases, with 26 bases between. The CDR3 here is CACLLARQGFGETQYF. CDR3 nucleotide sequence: TGTGCCTGCCTCTTGGCTCGGCAGGGGTTCGGAGAGACCCAGTACTTC.

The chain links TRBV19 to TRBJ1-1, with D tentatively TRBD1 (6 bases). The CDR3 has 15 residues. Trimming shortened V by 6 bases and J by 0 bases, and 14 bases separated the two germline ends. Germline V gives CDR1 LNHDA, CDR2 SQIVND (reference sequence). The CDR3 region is CASSDPGDVNTEAFF. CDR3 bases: TGTGCCAGTAGCGACCCAGGGGACGTGAACACTGAAGCTTTCTTT.

Here the CDR3 DNA reads TGTGCCAGTAGTATTGCAGGGTTTAACAATCAGCCCCAGCATTTT. Its protein product is CASSIAGFNNQPQHF. The rearrangement links TRBV19 to TRBJ1-5; D might be TRBD1 (5 bases). The CDR3 extends over 15 amino acids. V lost 3 bases to trimming and J lost 3 bases, with 12 bases between them. CDR1 is LNHDA and CDR2 is SQIVND in the germline V gene (reference sequence).

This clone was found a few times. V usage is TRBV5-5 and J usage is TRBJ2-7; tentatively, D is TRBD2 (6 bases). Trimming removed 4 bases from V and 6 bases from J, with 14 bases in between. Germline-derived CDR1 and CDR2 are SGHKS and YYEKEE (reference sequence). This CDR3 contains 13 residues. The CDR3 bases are TGTGCCAGCAGCCGACTAGGGACCCTCGAGCAGTACGTC. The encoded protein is CASSRLGTLEQYV.

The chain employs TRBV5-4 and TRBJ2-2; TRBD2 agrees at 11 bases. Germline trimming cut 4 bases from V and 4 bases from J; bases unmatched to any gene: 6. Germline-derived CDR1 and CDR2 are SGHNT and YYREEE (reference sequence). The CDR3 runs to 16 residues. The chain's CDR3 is CASSTTSGVITGELFF. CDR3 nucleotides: TGTGCCAGCAGCACGACTAGCGGGGTTATCACCGGGGAGCTGTTTTTT.

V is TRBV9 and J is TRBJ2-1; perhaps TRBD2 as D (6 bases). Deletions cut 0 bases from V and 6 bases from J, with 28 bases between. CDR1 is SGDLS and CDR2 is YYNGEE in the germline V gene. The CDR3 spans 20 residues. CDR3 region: CASSVATKVEGLKGLNEQFF. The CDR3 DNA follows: TGTGCCAGCAGCGTAGCTACAAAGGTGGAGGGTTTGAAGGGGCTCAATGAGCAGTTCTTC. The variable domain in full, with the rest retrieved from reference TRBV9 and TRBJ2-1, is DSGVTQTPKHLITATGQRVTLRCSPRSGDLSVYWYQQSLDQGLQFLIQYYNGEERAKGNILERFSAQQFPDLHSELNLSSLELGDSALYFCASSVATKVEGLKGLNEQFFGPGTRLTVL.

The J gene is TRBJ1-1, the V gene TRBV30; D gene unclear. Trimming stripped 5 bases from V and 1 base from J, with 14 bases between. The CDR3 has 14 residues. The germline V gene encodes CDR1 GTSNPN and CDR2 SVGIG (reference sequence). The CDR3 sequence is CAWDVGVGNTEAFF. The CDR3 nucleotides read TGTGCCTGGGACGTCGGGGTGGGGAACACTGAAGCTTTCTTT.

CDR3 protein: CASSEFPWGGPGELFF. DNA of the CDR3: TGTGCCAGCAGTGAATTCCCTTGGGGGGGGCCCGGGGAGCTGTTTTTT. The V and J genes are TRBV6-1 and TRBJ2-2, with D perhaps TRBD2 (7 bases). The ends were cut back, 2 bases at V and 6 bases at J, with 16 bases in the middle. The germline gives CDR1 MNHNS, CDR2 SASEGT. This CDR3 is built from 16 residues.

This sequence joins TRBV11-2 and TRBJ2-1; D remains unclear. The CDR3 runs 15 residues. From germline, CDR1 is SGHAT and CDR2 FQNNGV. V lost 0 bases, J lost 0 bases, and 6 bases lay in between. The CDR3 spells CASSLDYNSYNEQFF. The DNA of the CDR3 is TGTGCCAGCAGCTTAGACTATAACTCCTACAATGAGCAGTTCTTC.

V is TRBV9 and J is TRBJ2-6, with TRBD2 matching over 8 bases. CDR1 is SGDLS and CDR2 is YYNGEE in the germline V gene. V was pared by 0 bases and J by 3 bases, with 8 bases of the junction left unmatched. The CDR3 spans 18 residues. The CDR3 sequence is CASSVAIREGIGANVLTF. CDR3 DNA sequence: TGTGCCAGCAGCGTAGCTATTCGGGAGGGCATTGGGGCCAACGTCCTGACTTTC.

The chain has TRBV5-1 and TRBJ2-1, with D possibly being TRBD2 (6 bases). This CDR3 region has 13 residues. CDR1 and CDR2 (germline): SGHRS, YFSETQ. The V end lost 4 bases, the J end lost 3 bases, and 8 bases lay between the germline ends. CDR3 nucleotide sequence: TGCGCCAGCAGCCCCGGGAGCTACAATGAGCAGTTCTTC. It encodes CASSPGSYNEQFF.

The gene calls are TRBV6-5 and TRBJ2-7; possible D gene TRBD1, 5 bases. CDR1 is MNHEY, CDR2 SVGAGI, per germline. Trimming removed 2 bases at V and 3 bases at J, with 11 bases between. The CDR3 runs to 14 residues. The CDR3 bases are TGTGCCAGCAGTTACGACAGAAAAAACTACGAGCAGTACTTC. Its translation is CASSYDRKNYEQYF.

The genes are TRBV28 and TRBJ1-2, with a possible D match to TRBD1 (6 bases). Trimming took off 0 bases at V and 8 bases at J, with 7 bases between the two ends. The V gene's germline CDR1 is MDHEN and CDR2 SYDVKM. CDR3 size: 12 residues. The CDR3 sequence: CASSLWGAGYTF. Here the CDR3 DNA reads TGTGCCAGCAGTTTATGGGGGGCCGGCTACACCTTC.

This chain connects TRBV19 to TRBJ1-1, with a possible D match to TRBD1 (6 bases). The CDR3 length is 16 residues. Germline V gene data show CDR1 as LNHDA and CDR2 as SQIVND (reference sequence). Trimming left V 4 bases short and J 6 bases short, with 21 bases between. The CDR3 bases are TGTGCCAGTAGTAAAGGGCAGGGGAGCACCAAGGCTGAAGCTTTCTTT. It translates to CASSKGQGSTKAEAFF.

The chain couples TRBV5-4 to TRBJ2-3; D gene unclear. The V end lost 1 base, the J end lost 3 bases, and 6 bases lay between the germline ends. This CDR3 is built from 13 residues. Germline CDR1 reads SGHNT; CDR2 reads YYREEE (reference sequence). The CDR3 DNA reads TGTGCCAGCAGCTTGTCTGCGACAGATACGCAGTATTTT. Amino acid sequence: CASSLSATDTQYF.

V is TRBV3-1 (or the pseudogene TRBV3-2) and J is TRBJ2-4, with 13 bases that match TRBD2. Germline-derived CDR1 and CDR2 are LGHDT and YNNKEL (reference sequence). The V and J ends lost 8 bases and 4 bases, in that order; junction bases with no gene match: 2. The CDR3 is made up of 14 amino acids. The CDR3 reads CASRLAGGKNIQYF. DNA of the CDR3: TGTGCCAGCCGACTAGCGGGAGGAAAAAACATTCAGTACTTC.

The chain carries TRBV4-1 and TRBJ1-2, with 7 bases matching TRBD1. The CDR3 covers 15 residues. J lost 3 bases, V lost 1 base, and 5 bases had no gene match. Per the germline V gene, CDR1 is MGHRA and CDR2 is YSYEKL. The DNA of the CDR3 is TGCGCCAGCAGCCAAGGCCCTACAGGGGACTATGGCTACACCTTC. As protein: CASSQGPTGDYGYTF.